The 13 T cell receptor beta chains presented below share a single source sample, sequenced in a study of blood T cell repertoires in COVID-19. Data came from immunoSEQ multiplex PCR; TCRdb stores just in-frame clones and leaves some out. Of 130,000 or so clones listed, approximately 89% are singletons. Sample: peripheral blood. The receptors derive from a human donor in a cohort sampled during active COVID-19.

This clone was found once. The chain joins TRBV27 to TRBJ2-1, with a tentative D call TRBD2 (5 bases). This CDR3 is built from 14 residues. Germline CDR1 reads MNHEY; CDR2 reads SMNVEV (reference sequence). V lost 6 bases, J lost 1 base, and 10 bases lay in between. In DNA, the CDR3 is TGTGCCAGCAGGGAGGTTAGATCCTACAATGAGCAGTTCTTC. Translated: CASREVRSYNEQFF.

The chain employs TRBV30 and TRBJ1-3, with D unclear. Germline V gives CDR1 GTSNPN, CDR2 SVGIG (reference sequence). Trimming removed 3 bases at V and 2 bases at J, with 11 bases between. This CDR3 contains 14 residues. CDR3: CAWRGAAAGNTIYF. The CDR3 DNA reads TGTGCCTGGAGAGGTGCGGCAGCTGGAAACACCATATATTTT.

The chain links TRBV4-3 to TRBJ2-5, with 9 bases identical to TRBD2. This CDR3 is 15 amino acids long. With V trimmed by 0 bases and J by 6 bases, 5 bases remained unmatched. CDR1 and CDR2 (germline): LGHNA, YSLEER. The CDR3 DNA is TGCGCCAGCAGCCAAGATCTAGCGGGGAGAAAGACCCAGTACTTC. This translates into CASSQDLAGRKTQYF.

The gene calls are TRBV2 and TRBJ1-2, with 11 bases lining up with TRBD1. V dropped 5 bases and J dropped 7; count of bases not matched to a gene: 6. Looked up from germline, CDR1 is SNHLY and CDR2 is FYNNEI. This CDR3 has 14 amino acids. The CDR3 sequence is CASSSGQGASGYTF. The CDR3 region has the DNA TGTGCCAGCAGTTCCGGACAGGGGGCCTCTGGCTACACCTTC.

Here the CDR3 DNA reads TGCGCCAGCAGCCCCCGGACAGGGAATGGTCAGCCCCAGCATTTT. Encoded protein: CASSPRTGNGQPQHF. V is TRBV4-3 and J is TRBJ1-5, with TRBD1 identical over 8 bases. This CDR3 has 15 amino acids. The V segment lost 4 bases and the J segment 6 bases; nucleotides outside the gene matches: 8. Germline CDR1 and CDR2: LGHNA and YSLEER.

V and J are TRBV19 and TRBJ2-7; TRBD2 might be the D (6 bases). Trimming stripped 1 base from V and 0 bases from J, with 13 bases between. Germline CDR1 and CDR2: LNHDA and SQIVND (reference sequence). The CDR3 totals 16 residues. CDR3 in DNA: TGTGCCAGTAGTATAGGCGGGGCCGCGAGCTCCTACGAGCAGTACTTC. It translates to CASSIGGAASSYEQYF.

V usage is TRBV10-2 and J usage is TRBJ2-3; TRBD2 matches 12 bases. V shed 7 bases and J 0 bases; nucleotides not matched to a gene: 14. This CDR3 spans 19 amino acids. Germline V gives CDR1 WSHSY, CDR2 SAAADI. CDR3 residues: CASIPSGLAGGLSTDTQYF. The CDR3 region has the DNA TGCGCCAGCATACCGAGCGGGCTAGCGGGAGGGTTAAGCACAGATACGCAGTATTTT.

The rearrangement links TRBV10-1 to TRBJ2-1; 7 positions match TRBD2. Germline V gene lookup returns CDR1 WNHNN and CDR2 SYGVQD (reference sequence). Germline trimming cut 3 bases from V and 6 bases from J; bases unmatched to any gene: 8. This CDR3 has 15 residues. The CDR3 DNA sequence: TGCGCCAGCAGTGACAGTAGCGGGTCTTCCAATGAGCAGTTCTTC. Its protein product is CASSDSSGSSNEQFF.

The gene calls are TRBV6-5 and TRBJ2-5; tentative D call: TRBD2 (6 bases). V was pared by 10 bases and J by 0 bases, with 9 bases between. Germline assignment: CDR1 MNHEY and CDR2 SVGAGI. The CDR3 covers 12 residues. In DNA, the CDR3 is TGTGCCACCAGGGACTACCAAGAGACCCAGTACTTC. Its protein is CATRDYQETQYF.

The chain couples TRBV9 to TRBJ1-3, with D perhaps TRBD1 (5 bases). V lost 1 base and J 3 bases, leaving 8 bases between the germline ends. The CDR3 is made up of 14 amino acids. The germline V gene has CDR1 SGDLS and CDR2 YYNGEE. CDR3 DNA sequence: TGTGCCAGCAGCGTACAGGGTTATGGAAACACCATATATTTT. Its protein product is CASSVQGYGNTIYF.

This chain links TRBV4-3 with TRBJ2-1, with D possibly being TRBD2 (5 bases). The CDR3 spans 18 residues. The germline V gene encodes CDR1 LGHNA and CDR2 YSLEER. V was cut by 0 bases and J by 3 bases, with 18 bases left in between. CDR3 protein: CASSQDTGTSGRYNEQFF. The CDR3 DNA follows: TGCGCCAGCAGCCAAGATACCGGTACGAGCGGTCGCTACAATGAGCAGTTCTTC.

The chain combines TRBV15 with TRBJ2-1, with D possibly being TRBD2 (6 bases). Germline-derived CDR1 and CDR2 are LNHNV and YYDKDF (reference sequence). The CDR3 spans 13 residues. V lost 4 bases and J lost 7, with 11 bases in between. The CDR3 reads CATSTGLLNEQFF. The CDR3 DNA follows: TGTGCCACCAGCACGGGACTGTTGAATGAGCAGTTCTTC. The full variable domain, its missing parts supplied by reference TRBV15 and TRBJ2-1, is DAMVIQNPRYQVTQFGKPVTLSCSQTLNHNVMYWYQQKSSQAPKLLFHYYDKDFNNEADTPDNFQSRRPNTSFCFLDIRSPGLGDTAMYLCATSTGLLNEQFFGPGTRLTVL.

The V and J genes are TRBV20-1 and TRBJ1-2; no clear D gene. V was shortened by 3 bases and J by 4 bases, with 9 bases between the two germline ends. This CDR3 contains 12 residues. In germline, CDR1 is DFQATT, CDR2 SNEGSKA (reference sequence). In DNA, the CDR3 is TGCAGTGCTAGTCAGGATACCTATGGCTACACCTTC. It encodes CSASQDTYGYTF.